A selection of T cell receptor beta chains follows, all from one sample in a study of shared clonotypes between healthy human individuals. Repertoires were generated with immunoSEQ multiplex PCR, while TCRdb's copy carries only in-frame clones and drops some. The profile covers approximately 1,000,000 clones, with about 80% appearing a single time and 0.89% taken by the ten largest. The material sequenced was memory CD4+ T cells from PBMCs. The receptor set was obtained from a man aged 18-30 years in good health. Some clones in this sample may be carry-over from other donors' samples. CDR3s include the opening cysteine and the closing phenylalanine or tryptophan. D genes are given only for firm matches. A row's size may be missing; if present it is once, few, many or a size class.

NA	15	TRBV18	TRBJ2-5	NA	TGTGCCAGCTCACGTACAGCCAACAGCCAAGAGACCCAGTACTTC	CASSRTANSQETQYF
TRBD2	15	TRBV25-1	TRBJ2-3	NA	TGTGCCAGCAGTTCAAGCGGGAGACCCACAGATACGCAGTATTTT	CASSSSGRPTDTQYF
TRBD1	14	TRBV5-4	TRBJ2-5	NA	TGTGCCAGCAGCTCCCGACAGGGTCAGGAGACCCAGTACTTC	CASSSRQGQETQYF
NA	14	TRBV5-1	TRBJ1-1	NA	TGCGCCAGCAGCGAACGAAGTTCGAACACTGAAGCTTTCTTT	CASSERSSNTEAFF
NA	12	TRBV30	TRBJ2-7	many	TGTGCCTGGGGTCGACACCTCTACGAGCAGTACTTC	CAWGRHLYEQYF
TRBD1	16	TRBV7-8	TRBJ2-6	once	TGTGCCAGCAGCTGGGGACAGCCCTCTGGGGCCAACGTCCTGACTTTC	CASSWGQPSGANVLTF
NA	17	TRBV19	TRBJ1-5	NA	TGTGCCAGTAGTATGTCGACAGGTACATATAGCAATCAGCCCCAGCATTTT	CASSMSTGTYSNQPQHF
NA	12	TRBV30	TRBJ2-7	NA	TGTGCCTGGAGCAGAGACCGCTACGAGCAGTACTTC	CAWSRDRYEQYF
NA	15	TRBV28	TRBJ2-1	NA	TGTGCCAGCAGTTTGGGCTTTGAGGGTGGCGATGAGCAGTTCTTC	CASSLGFEGGDEQFF
NA	16	TRBV19	TRBJ1-3	NA	TGTGCCAGTAGTATCCGACGTCTCCTCTCTGGAAACACCATATATTTT	CASSIRRLLSGNTIYF
NA	15	TRBV27	TRBJ1-1	NA	TGTGCCAGCAGTTTATCCGGGGGGCAGCGAGCTGAAGCTTTCTTT	CASSLSGGQRAEAFF
TRBD1	18	TRBV28	TRBJ2-7	NA	TGTGCCAGCAGTTCCTCGAGTACAACCTACACAGGGGGCTACGAGCAGTACTTC	CASSSSSTTYTGGYEQYF
TRBD2	13	TRBV2	TRBJ2-1	NA	TGTGCCAGCGCAAAGCGGGAGGGCAATGAGCAGTTCTTC	CASAKREGNEQFF
NA	13	TRBV2	TRBJ1-2	few	TGTGCCCGGGAGGAGGGCAGCGTCTATGGCTACACCTTC	CAREEGSVYGYTF
NA	12	TRBV30	TRBJ1-2	NA	TGTGCCTGGAGCGCATCGGTCGGTGGCTACACCTTC	CAWSASVGGYTF
NA	13	TRBV5-1	TRBJ1-5	NA	TGCGCCAGCAGCTTGGACGGGGGTCAGCCCCAGCATTTT	CASSLDGGQPQHF
NA	17	TRBV7-2	TRBJ2-5	NA	TGTGCCAGCAGCTTAGTTGTCTACGAGGGGAAGAAAGAGACCCAGTACTTC	CASSLVVYEGKKETQYF
NA	12	TRBV7-9	TRBJ1-1	NA	TGTGCCAGCAGCTTAGGAAGTGGGAGGACTTTCTTT	CASSLGSGRTFF
NA	14	TRBV30	TRBJ2-5	NA	TGTGCCTGGAGTAAGGGGCGGGACCAAGAGACCCAGTACTTC	CAWSKGRDQETQYF
NA	15	TRBV27	TRBJ2-7	NA	TGTGCCAGCAGAAGTCAAGGGCTGTCGGGCTACGAGCAGTACTTC	CASRSQGLSGYEQYF
NA	14	TRBV19	TRBJ2-7	NA	TGTGCCAGTAGTATAGAGAAGGGTTTCTACGAGCAGTACTTC	CASSIEKGFYEQYF
NA	15	TRBV7-3	TRBJ2-2	NA	TGTGCCAGCAGCCCGTGGGGGATGGACACCGGGGAGCTGTTTTTT	CASSPWGMDTGELFF
TRBD1	16	TRBV25-1	TRBJ1-2	NA	TGTGCCAGCAGAGCGAATGAGGGACAGGGGAGCTATGGCTACACCTTC	CASRANEGQGSYGYTF
NA	13	TRBV6-6	TRBJ1-1	NA	TGTGCCAGCCTACGGGCGGGAGGTGTCGCAGCTTTCTTT	CASLRAGGVAAFF
TRBD2	16	TRBV4-2	TRBJ2-1	NA	TGTGCCAGCAGCCAAGGGACTAGTAGATCCTACAATGAGCAGTTCTTC	CASSQGTSRSYNEQFF
TRBD2	15	TRBV5-1	TRBJ2-1	NA	TGCGCCAGCAGCTTTAGGAAGCTAGCGGGCAATGAGCAGTTCTTC	CASSFRKLAGNEQFF
NA	13	TRBV10-1	TRBJ2-7	many	TGCGCCAGCAGTGATGACGGCTCCTACGAGCAGTACTTC	CASSDDGSYEQYF
NA	11	TRBV6-5	TRBJ2-1	NA	TGTGCCAGCGCCCGGGACAATGAGCAGTTCTTC	CASARDNEQFF
NA	15	TRBV19	TRBJ2-2	NA	TGTGCCAGTAGTGTATCGGACACATCCACCGGGGAGCTGTTTTTT	CASSVSDTSTGELFF
NA	15	TRBV10-1	TRBJ2-3	NA	TGCGCCAGCAGTGAGTTGGGGGCTTACACAGATACGCAGTATTTT	CASSELGAYTDTQYF
TRBD2	14	TRBV9	TRBJ2-3	NA	TGTGCCAGCCGAGCGGGAGGGCCGACAGATACGCAGTATTTT	CASRAGGPTDTQYF
NA	11	TRBV28	TRBJ1-1	once	TGTGCTACAACCTGGGGGAGTGAAGCTTTCTTT	CATTWGSEAFF
TRBD1	14	TRBV5-1	TRBJ1-4	NA	TGCGCCAGCAGTAAGGACAGGCTCAATGAAAAACTGTTTTTT	CASSKDRLNEKLFF
NA	15	TRBV2	TRBJ2-3	NA	TGTGCCAGCAGCCGCGACCGGCGAGGCACAGATACGCAGTATTTT	CASSRDRRGTDTQYF
NA	17	TRBV9	TRBJ2-5	few	TGTGCCAGCAGCGTAGGGGGCCGCGGGTGGCGTGGAGAGACCCAGTACTTC	CASSVGGRGWRGETQYF
NA	15	TRBV7-3	TRBJ1-3	NA	TGTGCCAGCAGCACCTACTCGGGTCCCCCGAATACCATATATTTT	CASSTYSGPPNTIYF
TRBD1	15	TRBV7-7	TRBJ2-5	NA	TGTGCCAGCAGCCGAAGACAGGGGAGTGGAGAGACCCAGTACTTC	CASSRRQGSGETQYF
TRBD2	15	TRBV5-4	TRBJ2-3	NA	TGTGCCAGCAGCTTTTTACTAGCGGGACCTGGTACGCAGTATTTT	CASSFLLAGPGTQYF
NA	14	TRBV10-1	TRBJ2-2	NA	TGCGCCAGCAGTGACTACAGGTTGCCCGGGGAGCTGTTTTTT	CASSDYRLPGELFF
NA	14	TRBV5-1	TRBJ1-1	NA	TGCGCCAGCAGCTTCGGTCCGGGGTCCCCTGAAGCTTTCTTT	CASSFGPGSPEAFF
NA	16	TRBV27	TRBJ2-2	NA	TGTGCCAGCAGTTTATCCCGAGGAGGAGACACCGGGGAGCTGTTTTTT	CASSLSRGGDTGELFF
NA	15	TRBV11-2	TRBJ1-2	NA	TGTGCCAGCAGCCCGGAGGGTGCGCATAACTATGGCTACACCTTC	CASSPEGAHNYGYTF
TRBD1	16	TRBV5-1	TRBJ2-3	NA	TGCGCCAGCAGCTTGGCCCCAACAGGGGGCACAGATACGCAGTATTTT	CASSLAPTGGTDTQYF
TRBD1	14	TRBV5-1	TRBJ2-5	NA	TGCGCCAGCAGCACCGGGACAGTACAAGAGACCCAGTACTTC	CASSTGTVQETQYF
NA	19	TRBV28	TRBJ2-6	NA	TGTGCCAGCAGCTACCCGGTCAGGGGAAAGTTGGATGGGGCCAACGTCCTGACTTTC	CASSYPVRGKLDGANVLTF
NA	14	TRBV27	TRBJ2-2	NA	TGTGCCACCCGTTCCGATACGAACACCGGGGAGCTGTTTTTT	CATRSDTNTGELFF
NA	11	TRBV5-1	TRBJ1-4	NA	TGCGCCAGCAGACTTAATGAAAAACTGTTTTTT	CASRLNEKLFF
TRBD2	19	TRBV29-1	TRBJ2-7	NA	TGCAGCGTTGGGTATGGGCAGTCGACTAGCGGGAGGAAAGCCTACGAGCAGTACTTC	CSVGYGQSTSGRKAYEQYF